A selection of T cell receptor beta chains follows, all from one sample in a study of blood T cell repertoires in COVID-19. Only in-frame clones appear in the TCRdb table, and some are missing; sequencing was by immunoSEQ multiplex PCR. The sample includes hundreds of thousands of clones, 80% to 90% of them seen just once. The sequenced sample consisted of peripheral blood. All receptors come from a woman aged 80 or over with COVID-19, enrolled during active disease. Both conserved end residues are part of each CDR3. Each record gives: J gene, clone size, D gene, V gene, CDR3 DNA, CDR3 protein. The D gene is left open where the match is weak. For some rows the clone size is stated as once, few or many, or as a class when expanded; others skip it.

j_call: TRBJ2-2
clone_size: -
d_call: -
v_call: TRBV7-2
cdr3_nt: TGTGCCAGCAGCCGCCCAATAACCTCCGATGGTAGCGGGGAGCTGTTTTTT
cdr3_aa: CASSRPITSDGSGELFF

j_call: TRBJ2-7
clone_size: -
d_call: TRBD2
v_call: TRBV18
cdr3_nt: TGTGCCAGCTCACCAGCAGGAGGGCTAGCGGGTTCCTACGAGCAGTACTTC
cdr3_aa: CASSPAGGLAGSYEQYF

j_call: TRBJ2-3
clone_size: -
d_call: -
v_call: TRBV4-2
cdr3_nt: TGTGCCAGCAGCTCGGGGAGGAATACGCAGTATTTT
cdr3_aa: CASSSGRNTQYF

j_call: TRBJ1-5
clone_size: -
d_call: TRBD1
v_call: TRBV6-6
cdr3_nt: TGTGCCAGCAGGCAACAGGGGAGGCACCAGCCCCAGCATTTT
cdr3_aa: CASRQQGRHQPQHF

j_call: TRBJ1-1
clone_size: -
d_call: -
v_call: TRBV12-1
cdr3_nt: TGTGCCAGCAGCCCCAAGACAGGGGTGAAGACTGAAGCTTTCTTT
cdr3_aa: CASSPKTGVKTEAFF

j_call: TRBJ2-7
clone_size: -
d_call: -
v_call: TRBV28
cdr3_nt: TGTGCCAGCAGCCTTACTAGGCAGCCCCCCTACGAGCAGTACTTC
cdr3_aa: CASSLTRQPPYEQYF

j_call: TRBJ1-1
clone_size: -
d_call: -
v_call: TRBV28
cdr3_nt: TGTGCCAGCGGACAGACGAACACTGAAGCTTTCTTT
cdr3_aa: CASGQTNTEAFF

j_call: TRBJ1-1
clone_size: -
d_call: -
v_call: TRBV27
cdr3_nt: TGTGCCAGCAGCCACGACAGGTTCGGGACTGAAGCTTTCTTT
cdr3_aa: CASSHDRFGTEAFF

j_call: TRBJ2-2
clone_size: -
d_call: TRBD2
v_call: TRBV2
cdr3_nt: TGTGCCAGCACTAGCGGGAACACCGGGGAGCTGTTTTTT
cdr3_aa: CASTSGNTGELFF

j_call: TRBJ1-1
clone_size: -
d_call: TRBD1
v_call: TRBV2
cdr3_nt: TGTGCCAGCAGTGCCCAACAGGGGGGGACGACTGAAGCTTTCTTT
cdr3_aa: CASSAQQGGTTEAFF

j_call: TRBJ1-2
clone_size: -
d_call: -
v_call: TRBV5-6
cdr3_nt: TGTGCCAGCCTACTCCTGGGGGGGTATGGCTACACCTTC
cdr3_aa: CASLLLGGYGYTF

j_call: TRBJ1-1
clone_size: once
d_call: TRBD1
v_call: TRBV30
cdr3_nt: TGTGCCTGGAGTGTAGGAGGGGGCCCCCTTAGGGGAGCTTTCTTT
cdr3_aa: CAWSVGGGPLRGAFF

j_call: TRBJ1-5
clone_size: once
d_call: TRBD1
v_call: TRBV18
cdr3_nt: TGTGCCAGCTCACCTCGGGACAGGGAGAATCAGCCCCAGCATTTT
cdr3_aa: CASSPRDRENQPQHF

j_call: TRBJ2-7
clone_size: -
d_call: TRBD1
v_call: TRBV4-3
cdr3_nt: TGCGCCAGCAGCCAAGAACTCAGGACAGGGGGGCAGTACTTC
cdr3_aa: CASSQELRTGGQYF

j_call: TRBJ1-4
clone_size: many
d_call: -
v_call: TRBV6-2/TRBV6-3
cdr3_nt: TGTGCCAGCAGTAACTCCGGCAGGGGTAGTGAAAAACTGTTTTTT
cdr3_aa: CASSNSGRGSEKLFF

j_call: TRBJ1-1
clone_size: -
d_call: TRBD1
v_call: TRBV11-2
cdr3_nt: TGTGCCAGCAGCTTCAACGTCGGACAGGGCACTGAAGCTTTCTTT
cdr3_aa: CASSFNVGQGTEAFF

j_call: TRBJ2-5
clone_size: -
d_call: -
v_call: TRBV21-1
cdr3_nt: TGTGCCAGCACCGAAAGTGATTCGGAGAAAGAGACCCAGTACTTC
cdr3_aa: CASTESDSEKETQYF

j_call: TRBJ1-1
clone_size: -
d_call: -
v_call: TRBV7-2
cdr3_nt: TGTGCCAGCAGCTCTTCGGGGAGCTTGAACACTGAAGCTTTCTTT
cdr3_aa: CASSSSGSLNTEAFF

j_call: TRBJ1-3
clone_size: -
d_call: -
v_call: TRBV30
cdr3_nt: TGTGCCTGGAGAGGGGTCCCCTCTGGAAACACCATATATTTT
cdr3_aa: CAWRGVPSGNTIYF

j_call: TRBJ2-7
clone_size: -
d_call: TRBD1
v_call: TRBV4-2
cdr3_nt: TGTGCCAGCAGCCCCGGACAGGGCCCCACCTACGAGCAGTACTTC
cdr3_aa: CASSPGQGPTYEQYF

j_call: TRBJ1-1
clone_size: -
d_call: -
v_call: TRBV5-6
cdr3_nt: TGTGCCAGCAGCTTAGGGGACACTGAAGCTTTCTTT
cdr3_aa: CASSLGDTEAFF

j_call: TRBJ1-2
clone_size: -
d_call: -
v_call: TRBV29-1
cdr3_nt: TGCAGCGTTGGACTGACGAGGGATGGCTACACCTTC
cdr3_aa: CSVGLTRDGYTF

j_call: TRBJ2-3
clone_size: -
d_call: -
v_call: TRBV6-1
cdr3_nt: TGTGCCAGCAGTGAAGCATGGGGAGGCGCAGATACGCAGTATTTT
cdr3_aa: CASSEAWGGADTQYF

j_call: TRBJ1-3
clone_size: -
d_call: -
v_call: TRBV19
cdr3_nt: TGTGCCAGTTTGGCGGGCAGCTCTGGAAACACCATATATTTT
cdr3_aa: CASLAGSSGNTIYF

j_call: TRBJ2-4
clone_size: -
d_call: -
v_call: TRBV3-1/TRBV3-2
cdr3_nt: TGTGCCAGCAGCCAAGCGGACCCGGGGAGAAACATTCAGTACTTC
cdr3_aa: CASSQADPGRNIQYF

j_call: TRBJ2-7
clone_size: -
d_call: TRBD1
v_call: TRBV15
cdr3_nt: TGTGCCACCAGCAGTGATCCGGGACAGGGTATCCCCTACGAGCAGTACTTC
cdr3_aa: CATSSDPGQGIPYEQYF

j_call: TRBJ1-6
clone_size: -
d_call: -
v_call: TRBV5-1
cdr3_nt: TGCGCCAGCAGCATGACAGGAGGTAATTCACCCCTCCACTTT
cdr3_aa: CASSMTGGNSPLHF

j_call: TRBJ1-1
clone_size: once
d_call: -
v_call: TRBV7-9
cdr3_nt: TGTGCCAGCAGCCCCGAGCTAACGTCGACTGAAGCTTTCTTT
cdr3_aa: CASSPELTSTEAFF

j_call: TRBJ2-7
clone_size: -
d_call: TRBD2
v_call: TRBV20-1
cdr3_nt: TGCAGTGCTAGTTTCAAGCGGGAGAAATCCTACGAGCAGTACTTC
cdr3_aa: CSASFKREKSYEQYF

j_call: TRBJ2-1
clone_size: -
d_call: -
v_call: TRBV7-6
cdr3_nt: TGTGCCAGCAGCTTAGCGCGCGGTCCAGGGAATGAGCAGTTCTTC
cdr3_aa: CASSLARGPGNEQFF